The 17 T cell receptor beta chains reported below all come from one sample, sequenced in a study of CD8 T cells in ankylosing spondylitis. MiXCR, applied by TCRdb to the 5' RACE reads, yields one record per CDR3 protein. The sample gives 350,000 to 400,000 distinct CDR3 sequences, 20% of which show up once; less than 15% is in the top ten. The source material was blood, either unsorted or a sorted T cell fraction (not recorded which). The receptors come from a male donor with ankylosing spondylitis or in good health (not recorded which).

On this clonotype: Relative to the germline gene, one junction end is altered; a read error may explain this. This rearrangement joins TRBV20-1 to TRBJ2-7, with TRBD2 as a possible D gene (6 bases). The length of the CDR3 is 13 residues. The V gene's germline CDR1 is DFQATT and CDR2 SNEGSKA (reference sequence). DNA for the CDR3: TGCAGTGCAAGAGGGACTTGGTCCTACGAGCAGTACTTC. Protein product: CSARGTWSYEQYF.

The chain employs TRBV4-2 and TRBJ2-3; 9 bases match TRBD2. CDR1 is LGHNA and CDR2 is YNFKEQ in the germline V gene. V shed 3 bases, J shed 0 bases, and the junction held 4 bases outside the gene matches. There are 16 residues in the CDR3. The CDR3, as DNA: TGTGCCAGCAGCCACCTAGCGGGACCTAGCACAGATACGCAGTATTTT. This sequence encodes CASSHLAGPSTDTQYF.

The chain has TRBV13 and TRBJ2-3, with 9 bases lining up with TRBD1. The CDR3 extends over 15 amino acids. J lost 1 base, V lost 5 bases, and 4 bases had no gene match. CDR1 is PRHDT, CDR2 FYEKMQ, per germline (reference sequence). This chain's CDR3 is CASSMGQGGTDTQYF. In nucleotides, the CDR3 is TGTGCCAGCAGCATGGGACAGGGAGGCACAGATACGCAGTATTTT.

This chain joins TRBV24-1 and TRBJ2-5; 7 nucleotides line up with TRBD1. The length of the CDR3 is 13 residues. V lost 7 bases to trimming and J lost 4 bases; unmatched junction nucleotides: 5. Germline V gene lookup returns CDR1 KGHDR and CDR2 SFDVKD. The CDR3 loop is CATRRTGGETQYF. Here the CDR3 DNA reads TGTGCCACCAGACGGACAGGAGGAGAGACCCAGTACTTC.

This chain connects TRBV12-3 or TRBV12-4 to TRBJ2-1, with D possibly matching TRBD1 (5 bases). The CDR3 runs to 15 residues. With 6 bases removed from V and 2 bases from J, the gap between germline ends came to 14 bases. The CDR3: CASSSPADTYNEQFF. Written as DNA, the CDR3 is TGTGCCAGCAGCTCACCCGCGGACACCTACAATGAGCAGTTCTTC.

This clonotype has only a few counts. The rearrangement joins TRBV12-3 or TRBV12-4 to TRBJ2-7; no firm D call. V was pared by 5 bases and J by 3 bases, with 17 bases between. CDR3 length: 15 residues. DNA for the CDR3: TGTGCCAGCAGTCCGTTTAGGGCTGCAGTCTACGAGCAGTACTTC. It codes for CASSPFRAAVYEQYF.

This clonotype has only a few counts. The V call is TRBV5-1, the J call TRBJ2-7; TRBD2 matches at 7 bases. V was pared by 0 bases and J by 3 bases, with 3 bases of the junction left unmatched. The CDR3 runs to 14 residues. Germline V gene data show CDR1 as SGHRS and CDR2 as YFSETQ. The CDR3 sequence is CASSLAGEGYEQYF. In DNA, the CDR3 is TGCGCCAGCAGCTTGGCGGGGGAGGGCTACGAGCAGTACTTC.

In its sample, this clonotype was seen many times. The gene calls are TRBV7-2 and TRBJ2-2; D may be TRBD1 (6 bases). The CDR3 runs to 12 residues. CDR1 and CDR2 (germline): SGHTA, FQGNSA. Between the trimmed V and J ends, which lost 4 bases and 8 bases, there was a span of 8 bases. For the CDR3, the DNA is TGTGCCAGCAGCTACAGGGATGGGGAGCTGTTTTTT. Translation: CASSYRDGELFF.

This clonotype was recorded many times. The genes are TRBV29-1 and TRBJ2-1, with no clear D. The germline CDR1 and CDR2 sequences are SQVTM and ANQGSEA. V shed 3 bases and J shed 0 bases, with 9 bases lying between them. The CDR3 has 14 residues. The DNA of the CDR3 is TGCAGCGTTGAGGATTATAGCTCCTACAATGAGCAGTTCTTC. Its translation: CSVEDYSSYNEQFF.

V is TRBV5-6 and J is TRBJ2-1; the D gene is possibly TRBD1 (6 bases). The CDR3 is made up of 13 amino acids. Germline V gene sequence: CDR1 SGHDT, CDR2 YYEEEE. V dropped 7 bases and J dropped 10 bases, with 18 bases sitting between them. The chain's CDR3 is CASRWGRVREQFF. In DNA, the CDR3 is TGTGCCAGCCGCTGGGGGCGGGTCAGAGAGCAGTTCTTC. The complete variable domain, with remaining parts taken from reference TRBV5-6 and TRBJ2-1, reads DAGVTQSPTHLIKTRGQQVTLRCSPKSGHDTVSWYQQALGQGPQFIFQYYEEEERQRGNFPDRFSGHQFPNYSSELNVNALLLGDSALYLCASRWGRVREQFFGPGTRLTVL.

This clonotype was detected a few times. J is TRBJ2-5 and V is TRBV12-3 or TRBV12-4; TRBD2 is a possible D gene (6 bases). The V end was cut by 6 bases, the J end by 2 bases, with 16 bases between. The CDR3 is made up of 15 amino acids. This chain's CDR3 is CASSPPAGQQETQYF. CDR3 DNA: TGTGCCAGCAGCCCCCCCGCGGGGCAGCAAGAGACCCAGTACTTC.

The chain joins TRBV24-1 to TRBJ2-3, with D possibly being TRBD1 (5 bases). V lost 1 base to trimming and J lost 0 bases, with 7 bases between them. The CDR3 contains 15 residues. Germline V gene sequence: CDR1 KGHDR, CDR2 SFDVKD. This chain's CDR3 is CATSDLGASTDTQYF. The CDR3 bases are TGTGCCACCAGTGATTTAGGGGCTAGCACAGATACGCAGTATTTT.

This clonotype showed up many times. V and J are TRBV12-3 or TRBV12-4 and TRBJ2-7; D is unclear. The V and J ends lost 4 bases and 3 bases respectively, with 7 bases between them. The CDR3 sequence is 12 residues long. CDR3 coding DNA: TGTGCCAGCAGTTCCCACCTCTACGAGCAGTACTTC. It codes for CASSSHLYEQYF.

The V gene is TRBV2, the J gene TRBJ2-7; perhaps TRBD2 as D (5 bases). CDR1 and CDR2 (germline): SNHLY, FYNNEI. This CDR3 comprises 15 residues. Trimming removed 6 bases at V and 2 bases at J, with 17 bases between. The CDR3 DNA is TGTGCCAGCAGGGAGATAGGCAGCGGACCCTACGAGCAGTACTTC. Its translation is CASREIGSGPYEQYF.

A few counts support this clonotype. CDR3 residues: CASSVYRGLGYNSPLHF. The CDR3 nucleotides are TGTGCCAGCAGCGTATACAGGGGGCTGGGCTATAATTCACCCCTCCACTTT. The rearrangement joins TRBV5-6 to TRBJ1-6; 9 bases are a match to TRBD1. V shed 4 bases, J shed 3 bases, and the junction held 8 bases outside the gene matches. From germline, CDR1 is SGHDT and CDR2 YYEEEE. This CDR3 is built from 17 residues.

This clonotype was observed many times. The rearrangement uses TRBV29-1 and TRBJ2-2, with D uncertain. Trimming took off 4 bases at V and 1 base at J, with 10 bases between the two ends. The germline V gene has CDR1 SQVTM and CDR2 ANQGSEA. This CDR3 is built from 14 residues. The CDR3 reads CSVVRHQNTGELFF. CDR3 DNA: TGCAGCGTTGTGAGACACCAGAACACCGGGGAGCTGTTTTTT.

This clonotype was counted between two and nine times. The chain is built from TRBV20-1 and TRBJ2-1; D gene uncertain. The ends were cut back, 8 bases at V and 4 bases at J, with 12 bases in the middle. Germline V gives CDR1 DFQATT, CDR2 SNEGSKA (reference sequence). This CDR3 contains 12 residues. CDR3 loop: CSPPLRYNEQFF. The CDR3 DNA is TGCAGTCCTCCTTTGAGGTACAATGAGCAGTTCTTC.